These 10 T cell receptor beta chains share one sample of origin, sequenced in a study of blood T cell repertoires in COVID-19. Using immunoSEQ multiplex PCR, the repertoire was profiled, and TCRdb retains in-frame clones only, with some absent. The table shows about 210,000 clones, with around 86% occurring only once. Sequenced sample: PBMCs or T cells enriched from blood (not recorded which). The receptors were gathered from a man aged 25 to 40 in a cohort exposed to, infected with or recovered from COVID-19 (not recorded which).

This rearrangement joins TRBV7-9 to TRBJ1-1, with D uncertain. In germline, CDR1 is SEHNR, CDR2 FQNEAQ (reference sequence). The CDR3 covers 12 residues. The V gene lost 1 base and the J gene lost 7 bases, with 7 bases spanning the gap. Here the CDR3 reads CASSLGLDEAFF. The CDR3, as DNA: TGTGCCAGCAGCTTAGGACTGGATGAAGCTTTCTTT.

This clone was found once. V and J are TRBV3-1 (or the pseudogene TRBV3-2) and TRBJ1-2, with D hard to call. The germline V and J ends were trimmed by 4 bases and 0 bases, with 15 bases remaining between them. This CDR3 spans 16 amino acids. The germline gives CDR1 LGHDT, CDR2 YNNKEL (reference sequence). The CDR3 sequence: CASSLLGGETNYGYTF. The CDR3 bases are TGTGCCAGCAGCCTTCTGGGCGGGGAGACTAACTATGGCTACACCTTC.

The chain combines TRBV4-3 with TRBJ1-1, with TRBD1 matching over 9 bases. Germline loops: CDR1 LGHNA, CDR2 YSLEER. With V trimmed by 0 bases and J by 5 bases, 4 bases remained unmatched. The length of the CDR3 is 15 residues. DNA of the CDR3: TGCGCCAGCAGCCAAGAGGACAGGGGATGGACTGAAGCTTTCTTT. Its protein is CASSQEDRGWTEAFF.

V usage is TRBV21-1 and J usage is TRBJ2-1; TRBD2, as called in the table, went unchecked against the DNA. TRBV21-1 is labeled a pseudogene. The CDR3 consists of 14 residues. The CDR3 sequence is CASSKGFGDNEQFF. CDR3 sequence (DNA): TGTGCCAGCAGCAAAGGATTCGGGGACAATGAGCAGTTCTTC.

The rearrangement links TRBV14 to TRBJ1-4; D perhaps matches TRBD1 (5 bases). The V and J ends lost 3 bases and 7 bases respectively, with 18 bases between them. From germline, CDR1 is SGHDN and CDR2 FVKESK. This CDR3 is built from 16 residues. The CDR3 protein is CASSQLRTSASEKLFF. The CDR3 DNA reads TGTGCCAGCAGCCAGCTCAGGACATCGGCTTCTGAAAAACTGTTTTTT. Filled out from reference TRBV14 and TRBJ1-4, the complete variable domain reads EAGVTQFPSHSVIEKGQTVTLRCDPISGHDNLYWYRRVMGKEIKFLLHFVKESKQDESGMPNNRFLAERTGGTYSTLKVQPAELEDSGVYFCASSQLRTSASEKLFFGSGTQLSVL.

The chain couples TRBV11-2 to TRBJ1-2, with a tentative D call TRBD1 (6 bases). V was trimmed by 5 bases and J by 2 bases, leaving 9 bases between them. This CDR3 has 13 residues. The germline gives CDR1 SGHAT, CDR2 FQNNGV. The CDR3 DNA reads TGTGCCAGCAGCGGACAGCCGAACTATGGCTACACCTTC. Residues: CASSGQPNYGYTF.

The chain joins TRBV2 to TRBJ1-2; possible D gene TRBD1, 6 bases. From germline, CDR1 is SNHLY and CDR2 FYNNEI. The CDR3 is 13 amino acids. The germline V and J ends were trimmed by 7 bases and 0 bases, with 9 bases remaining between them. CDR3 sequence (DNA): TGTGCCAGCAAGGACAGCCCTAACTATGGCTACACCTTC. Its protein is CASKDSPNYGYTF.

The chain has TRBV28 and TRBJ1-5, with 7 bases aligning to TRBD1. Germline V gene lookup returns CDR1 MDHEN and CDR2 SYDVKM. The J segment lost 4 bases and the V segment lost 6 bases, leaving 9 bases of the junction unmatched. The CDR3 contains 15 residues. The chain's CDR3 is CASRSPGQSNQPQHF. The CDR3 DNA reads as TGTGCCAGCAGATCGCCGGGACAGTCTAATCAGCCCCAGCATTTT.

V is TRBV6-5 and J is TRBJ2-7, with TRBD1 matching over 9 bases. CDR1 MNHEY and CDR2 SVGAGI come from the germline V gene. Trimming removed 8 bases from V and 5 bases from J; junction bases left unmatched: 7. The CDR3 totals 13 residues. The CDR3 nucleotides read TGTGCCAGCGGACGGGACAGGGCACACGAGCAGTACTTC. Translating it yields CASGRDRAHEQYF.

The rearrangement uses TRBV10-2 and TRBJ2-2; 8 nucleotides line up with TRBD2. The CDR3 consists of 17 residues. The germline V gene encodes CDR1 WSHSY and CDR2 SAAADI. V shed 3 bases and J 1 base; nucleotides not matched to a gene: 7. The CDR3 region has the DNA TGCGCCAGCAGTGAACCGGGAGGGCCTTGGAACACCGGGGAGCTGTTTTTT. Residues: CASSEPGGPWNTGELFF.